This record looks at one TCR beta chain sequence and its context. No cognate antigen has been identified for it. Within one base of it there is no much larger clone, and no base qualities were kept. In the germline V gene, CDR1 corresponds to LGHNA and CDR2 to YSLEER. Trimming costs V 0 bases and J 8 bases, and their ends lie 16 bases apart. The CDR3 covers 16 residues, taking in both the cysteine and the phenylalanine. Just CDR3 DNA is preserved here, 48 bases in frame from base 1. This record comes from a study of control samples from healthy donors and cancer patients (dated by TCRdb to 2019 to 2021). The library was generated by the immunoSEQ multiplex PCR assay. TCRdb's version of the immuneACCESS table is confined to in-frame rearrangements and falls short of the full clone set. An unresolved V gene accounts for under half of the shortfall where checked; the remainder is of unknown origin. This sample holds about 120,000 clones; approximately 88% were observed only once. Jointly, the top ten make up about 3.2% of the sample.

The rearranged segments are TRBV4-3 and TRBJ1-4; a weak D assignment points to TRBD1 (6 bases agree). Material for sequencing was blood. The receptor was isolated from a man aged 35-49 years in good health. The nucleotide sequence is given as TGCGCCAGCAGCCAAGATCATCCGGGGGCTGGAGAAAAACTGTTTTTT. Translated, this gives CASSQDHPGAGEKLFF.